Listed below are T cell receptor beta chains from one sample, sequenced in a study of blood T cell repertoires in COVID-19. TCRdb's copy holds only in-frame clones and misses some; the assay was immunoSEQ multiplex PCR. The data show nearly 65,000 clones, about 86% seen once. The sample was peripheral blood. The receptors stem from a human donor in a cohort sampled during active COVID-19. CDR3s include the opening cysteine and the closing phenylalanine or tryptophan. A D gene is named only where the DNA matches it firmly. Clone size is not always given. Where it is, it says once, few, many or a class for expanded clones.

j_gene	v_gene	abundance	d_gene	CDR3aa	CDR3nt
TRBJ2-3	TRBV3-1/TRBV3-2	-	-	CASSKRTDTSTDTQYF	TGTGCCAGCAGCAAGCGGACGGATACTAGCACAGATACGCAGTATTTT
TRBJ1-6	TRBV6-1	-	-	CASSEARLVPSLGLPLHF	TGTGCCAGCAGTGAAGCCCGGCTCGTCCCTTCTTTGGGCTTGCCCCTCCACTTT
TRBJ2-5	TRBV28	-	-	CASSLLGADQETQYF	TGTGCCAGCAGTTTACTTGGGGCAGACCAAGAGACCCAGTACTTC
TRBJ2-7	TRBV7-8	few	TRBD2	CASSQNLAGGNYEQYF	TGTGCCAGCAGCCAAAACCTAGCGGGGGGTAATTACGAGCAGTACTTC
TRBJ1-1	TRBV6-6	-	-	CASSWDYEAFF	TGTGCCAGCAGTTGGGACTATGAAGCTTTCTTT
TRBJ2-7	TRBV28	-	TRBD2	CASSLGLAVSSYEQYF	TGTGCCAGCAGTTTGGGACTAGCGGTAAGCTCCTACGAGCAGTACTTC
TRBJ2-3	TRBV6-4	-	-	CASAGTSTDTQYF	TGTGCCAGCGCCGGGACTAGCACAGATACGCAGTATTTT
TRBJ1-1	TRBV3-1/TRBV3-2	-	-	CAARGGTEAFF	TGTGCCGCACGGGGTGGCACTGAAGCTTTCTTT
TRBJ2-7	TRBV7-9	few	-	CASSLAWENEQYF	TGTGCCAGCAGCTTAGCTTGGGAGAACGAGCAGTACTTC
TRBJ2-1	TRBV16	-	-	CASSQGGAGPYEQFF	TGTGCCAGCAGCCAAGGCGGGGCGGGGCCCTATGAGCAGTTCTTC
TRBJ2-2	TRBV11-3	-	-	CASSPERGTGELFF	TGTGCCAGCAGCCCCGAAAGGGGAACCGGGGAGCTGTTTTTT
TRBJ2-7	TRBV27	-	TRBD2	CASSLTSGRGYEQYF	TGTGCCAGCAGTCTGACTAGCGGGAGGGGCTACGAGCAGTACTTC
TRBJ2-3	TRBV24-1	-	-	CATSDARRSTDTQYF	TGTGCCACCAGTGATGCTAGGCGTAGCACAGATACGCAGTATTTT
TRBJ1-2	TRBV6-5	-	-	CASSRTGLYGYTF	TGTGCCAGCAGTCGCACAGGGCTCTATGGCTACACCTTC